Listed below are T cell receptor beta chains from one sample, sequenced in a study of blood T cell repertoires in COVID-19. Clones were read by immunoSEQ multiplex PCR, and TCRdb kept only the in-frame ones, dropping some. The data contain roughly 290,000 clones, approximately 90% of them singletons. The material sequenced was peripheral blood. The receptors derive from a man in his thirties or forties with acute or convalescent COVID-19. CDR3s include the opening cysteine and the closing phenylalanine or tryptophan. Size tells how often a clone was seen (once, few, many) or the class of an expanded clone, and some rows leave it out.

clone size: once
CDR3 length: 13
J gene: TRBJ1-1
V gene: TRBV3-1/TRBV3-2
CDR3 protein: CASSLKRQAEAFF

clone size: few
CDR3 length: 15
J gene: TRBJ2-3
V gene: TRBV9
CDR3 protein: CASSVDQRQGDTQYF

clone size: NA
CDR3 length: 20
J gene: TRBJ2-2
V gene: TRBV7-8
CDR3 protein: CASSSSAGGRAIKNTGELFF

clone size: NA
CDR3 length: 14
J gene: TRBJ1-3
V gene: TRBV7-8
CDR3 protein: CASSGRAVGNTIYF

clone size: NA
CDR3 length: 13
J gene: TRBJ1-5
V gene: TRBV27
CDR3 protein: CASRMTVRQPQHF

clone size: once
CDR3 length: 15
J gene: TRBJ2-3
V gene: TRBV21-1
CDR3 protein: CASSRGDRSRDTQYF

clone size: NA
CDR3 length: 12
J gene: TRBJ1-2
V gene: TRBV29-1
CDR3 protein: CSVGRDSYGYTF

clone size: NA
CDR3 length: 14
J gene: TRBJ2-5
V gene: TRBV2
CDR3 protein: CATRRGRIQETQYF

clone size: NA
CDR3 length: 15
J gene: TRBJ2-2
V gene: TRBV10-2
CDR3 protein: CASSGSGRASGELFF

clone size: NA
CDR3 length: 13
J gene: TRBJ2-2
V gene: TRBV12-3/TRBV12-4
CDR3 protein: CASSPRSTGELFF

clone size: NA
CDR3 length: 15
J gene: TRBJ2-2
V gene: TRBV18
CDR3 protein: CASSPIQAYTGELFF

clone size: NA
CDR3 length: 15
J gene: TRBJ2-3
V gene: TRBV7-9
CDR3 protein: CASSRTSGSADTQYF

clone size: NA
CDR3 length: 16
J gene: TRBJ1-6
V gene: TRBV5-1
CDR3 protein: CASSLEAGSYNSPLHF